This record concerns one T cell receptor beta chain sequence. This clone was picked up many times. Its recognized antigen is unknown. The read falls 3 residues short of the CDR3 end, and the missing part is taken from the germline J gene. Germline trimming amounts to 2 bases on V and 3 bases on J, with 3 as the count of junction bases outside the gene matches. The germline V gene (reference sequence) specifies LNHDA as CDR1 and SQIVND as CDR2. The CDR3 contains 16 residues, cysteine and phenylalanine counted. The 39 bases shown cover part of the CDR3, and their frame starts at base 1. These data are taken from a study of T cell clonality in common variable immunodeficiency (dated by TCRdb to about 2015). What the study reported, not specific to this receptor: Correlations between repertoire features and clinical complications were limited by patient heterogeneity within the CVID cohort. Fewer TCRbeta clones were shared among CVID subjects than among healthy controls (p < 0.0001). Even though DNA input was equal, the average per sample came to about 81,820 unique sequences for controls compared with about 30,000 for CVID samples. Fewer deletions and N-nucleotide insertions were reportedly observed in CVID TCRbeta sequences, and highly modified clones with 13 or more V deletions were reportedly absent from CVID TCRbeta sequences. Compared with healthy controls, CVID subjects showed increased TCRbeta clonality (t-test p = 0.018), a feature most characteristic of about a third of subjects. The authors noted that sequencing repertoires of T cell subpopulations would be needed to clarify what caused the increased clonality in CVID.

Equivalent amounts of genomic DNA from CVID and control samples were used as sequencing input. For every sample, a 60 bp segment covering the rearranged TCRbeta CDR3 region was amplified and then sequenced. The immunoSEQ assay, a bias-corrected multiplex PCR combined with high-throughput sequencing, was used for TCRbeta amplification. From the authors' description of their analysis: Every unique nucleotide sequence was considered a clone and was annotated with V, D and J genes, copy number and frequency. Sequences were labeled productive if in frame, and non-productive if out of frame or containing stop codons. As previously described, clonality was computed from Shannon's entropy. The predicted amino acid sequences of productive clones were used to derive mean CDR3 Kyte-Doolittle hydropathy. Using the R hclust function, scaled V gene usage was clustered hierarchically with Manhattan distance and complete linkage. Clone sharing by CDR3 amino acid sequence was assessed by resampling 12 repertoires per group over 100 rounds. The repertoires were searched for some 70 published EBV-specific TCRbeta sequences and 245 published CMV-specific TCRbeta sequences. A couple of CVID samples yielding fewer than 10,000 sequences were excluded from analysis, leaving 42 CVID repertoires. Drawn from immuneACCESS, this table holds only the in-frame rearrangements with V and J called that TCRdb kept. Clones are partly lost; checked studies trace under half to an unresolved V gene and leave the rest unexplained. D and trimming come from the DNA, and the V and J calls and clone size come from that table. This sample was tabulated with some 50,000 clones, among which there are no singletons. In total, the top ten clones hold 1.8% of the sample.

Most of the CVID patients and most of the healthy controls were of Caucasian heritage. From each donor, about 4.5 to 9 ml of heparinized peripheral whole blood was collected. Genomic DNA from adults with common variable immune deficiency (CVID) and from healthy adult controls was the source for sequencing TCRbeta CDR3 repertoires. There were about 22 healthy adult volunteers in the control group (roughly 12 female and approximately ten male), ranging in age from about 23 to 75 years, with a mean age of about 32. Diluted blood was density-centrifuged over Hypaque 1077 or Ficoll-Paque to isolate peripheral blood mononuclear cells. Unsorted mononuclear cells served as the source of genomic DNA, which was extracted either by Qiagen column purification or by a centrifugation-based method.

This TCR derives from a person aged 18 to 70 in good health. What was sequenced was peripheral blood mononuclear cells. This chain joins TRBV19 to TRBJ2-2; a stretch of 10 junction bases matches TRBD1. For the CDR3, the sequence is CASSITTGGYTGELFF. The sequenced CDR3 bases are TGTGCCAGTAGTATAACGACAGGGGGCTACACCGGGGAG.